This entry lists 29 T cell receptor beta chains sequenced from one sample in a study of OX40 agonist ivuxolimab in advanced cancers. Sequenced by immunoSEQ multiplex PCR; TCRdb stores in-frame clones only, minus some. This table has 35,000 to 40,000 clones, about 90% appearing once. Sequenced here: CD4+ or CD8+ T cells sorted from blood, sampled in a trial of the OX40 agonist ivuxolimab. These receptors came from an adult with an advanced solid tumor such as melanoma, head and neck, liver or kidney cancer.

This clone has just a few counts. Other DNA sequences in the sample encode the same CDR3. The rearrangement joins TRBV11-2 to TRBJ2-3; D is uncertain. Between the trimmed V and J ends, which lost 1 base and 5 bases, there was a span of 4 bases. This CDR3 contains 12 residues. CDR1 and CDR2 from the germline V gene are SGHAT and FQNNGV. CDR3 sequence: CASSLAGDTQYF. The CDR3 region has the DNA TGTGCCAGCAGCTTAGCGGGAGATACGCAGTATTTT.

The gene calls are TRBV9 and TRBJ2-6; D might be TRBD1 (5 bases). The CDR3 consists of 15 residues. Between the trimmed V and J ends, which lost 4 bases and 4 bases, there was a span of 12 bases. Per the germline V gene, CDR1 is SGDLS and CDR2 is YYNGEE. CDR3 sequence reads: CASSTQGSGANVLTF. In DNA, the CDR3 is TGTGCCAGCAGCACCCAGGGTTCGGGGGCCAACGTCCTGACTTTC.

This clone has only one observation. The chain uses TRBV6-6 and TRBJ1-2, with D maybe TRBD1 (5 bases). CDR3 length: 13 residues. V was clipped by 7 bases and J by 7 bases, with 16 bases between them. CDR1 is MNHNY, CDR2 SVGAGI, per germline (reference sequence). Here the CDR3 DNA reads TGTGCCAGCACCCCGTCCGGAGGGGCTGGCTACACCTTC. Encoded protein: CASTPSGGAGYTF.

V is TRBV5-1 and J is TRBJ2-7, with 8 nucleotides matching TRBD1. V lost 3 bases, J lost 5 bases, and 7 bases stayed unmatched. Germline CDR1 SGHRS, CDR2 YFSETQ. The CDR3 is 14 amino acids. Written as DNA, the CDR3 is TGCGCCAGCAGCTCCGGACAGGGAAGCGACGAGCAGTACGTC. This translates into CASSSGQGSDEQYV.

The chain recombines TRBV7-3 with TRBJ2-1, with D maybe TRBD2 (6 bases). The CDR3 length is 13 residues. Trimming removed 5 bases from V and 6 bases from J, with 11 bases in between. CDR1 is SGHTA and CDR2 is FQGTGA in the germline V gene. This CDR3 reads CASSPRGSNEQFF. In DNA, the CDR3 is TGTGCCAGCAGCCCCCGGGGGAGCAATGAGCAGTTCTTC. The whole variable domain, remainder taken from reference TRBV7-3 and TRBJ2-1, is GAGVSQTPSNKVTEKGKYVELRCDPISGHTALYWYRQSLGQGPEFLIYFQGTGAADDSGLPNDRFFAVRPEGSVSTLKIQRTERGDSAVYLCASSPRGSNEQFFGPGTRLTVL.

J is TRBJ1-4 and V is TRBV2; 7 bases line up with TRBD1. The length of the CDR3 is 17 residues. Trimming removed 5 bases from V and 5 bases from J; junction bases left unmatched: 14. Germline V gene sequence: CDR1 SNHLY, CDR2 FYNNEI. The chain's CDR3 is CASSSDRDSGRNEKLFF. The CDR3 DNA follows: TGTGCCAGCAGTAGTGACCGGGACAGCGGTAGGAATGAAAAACTGTTTTTT.

The J gene is TRBJ2-7, the V gene TRBV5-6; TRBD1 aligns across 9 bases. This CDR3 region has 13 residues. Germline CDR1 and CDR2: SGHDT and YYEEEE. V was pared by 6 bases and J by 8 bases, with 9 bases of the junction left unmatched. CDR3 region: CASNLGQGNKQYF. CDR3 nucleotides: TGTGCCAGCAACCTGGGACAGGGTAATAAGCAGTACTTC.

The J gene is TRBJ2-3, the V gene TRBV27; 11 bases are shared with TRBD2. CDR3 size: 15 residues. Germline assignment: CDR1 MNHEY and CDR2 SMNVEV (reference sequence). V lost 4 bases to trimming and J lost 4 bases; unmatched junction nucleotides: 4. CDR3 coding DNA: TGTGCCAGCAGTTATGTAGCGGGAGGGGCAGATACGCAGTATTTT. It translates to CASSYVAGGADTQYF.

The chain has TRBV4-2 and TRBJ2-3; no definite D call. V was cut by 0 bases and J by 6 bases, with 7 bases left in between. Germline values: CDR1 LGHNA, CDR2 YNFKEQ. This CDR3 contains 13 residues. The CDR3 sequence is CASSQERGDTQYF. The CDR3 nucleotides read TGTGCCAGCAGCCAAGAAAGAGGTGATACGCAGTATTTT.

This chain connects TRBV5-1 to TRBJ2-1, with D possibly matching TRBD2 (6 bases). The CDR3 totals 16 residues. Between the trimmed V and J ends, which lost 2 bases and 2 bases, there was a span of 14 bases. Germline V gene lookup returns CDR1 SGHRS and CDR2 YFSETQ. CDR3 loop: CASSLSRDWPYNEQFF. The CDR3 DNA sequence: TGCGCCAGCAGCTTATCCCGGGACTGGCCCTACAATGAGCAGTTCTTC.

This clone was counted once. The V gene is TRBV5-6, the J gene TRBJ2-3; 8 bases align to TRBD1. Losses at the gene ends were 0 bases for V and 5 bases for J; bases not matched to a gene: 5. Germline values: CDR1 SGHDT, CDR2 YYEEEE. This CDR3 contains 15 residues. CDR3 in DNA: TGTGCCAGCAGCTTGGGGACAGGGAACGGAGATACGCAGTATTTT. It is translated as CASSLGTGNGDTQYF.

In its sample, this clone was seen once. The chain couples TRBV2 to TRBJ2-4; perhaps TRBD2 as D (5 bases). This CDR3 has 14 amino acids. The germline V gene has CDR1 SNHLY and CDR2 FYNNEI. Trimming took off 6 bases at V and 1 base at J, with 10 bases between the two ends. CDR3 in amino acids: CASRGDGAKNIQYF. Written as DNA, the CDR3 is TGTGCCAGCAGGGGAGACGGTGCCAAAAACATTCAGTACTTC.

V is TRBV7-9 and J is TRBJ1-5; D perhaps matches TRBD1 (6 bases). Germline CDR1 is SEHNR and CDR2 is FQNEAQ (reference sequence). The CDR3 contains 19 residues. The V gene lost 1 base and the J gene lost 1 base, with 20 bases spanning the gap. The CDR3 nucleotides read TGTGCCAGCAGCTTAGTGGGGGACGCAGGGGTCGGGAGCAATCAGCCCCAGCATTTT. Translation: CASSLVGDAGVGSNQPQHF.

Only one count was recorded for this clone. The chain uses TRBV6-1 and TRBJ1-1; D not certain. Germline V gene sequence: CDR1 MNHNS, CDR2 SASEGT. CDR3 length: 11 residues. The V end was cut by 1 base, the J end by 8 bases, with 5 bases between. The CDR3 nucleotides read TGTGCCAGCAGTGAAGTTACCGAAGCTTTCTTT. Amino acids: CASSEVTEAFF.

This chain links TRBV6-4 with TRBJ2-1, with 9 bases lining up with TRBD2. Trimming cost V 0 bases and J 8 bases; bases outside gene matches: 8. The CDR3 extends over 16 amino acids. Germline values: CDR1 MRHNA, CDR2 SNTAGT. The CDR3 loop reads CASSDSGGRAVDEQFF. The CDR3 DNA reads TGTGCCAGCAGTGACTCTGGCGGGAGGGCGGTGGATGAGCAGTTCTTC.

Concerning this clone: Other DNA sequences of this sample code for an identical CDR3. This chain uses TRBV4-1 with TRBJ1-1; D not certain. The CDR3 runs 16 residues. Trimming cost V 3 bases and J 1 base, with 15 bases left between them. CDR1 is MGHRA, CDR2 YSYEKL, per germline. CDR3 region: CASSHQAPPGNTEAFF. The DNA of the CDR3 is TGCGCCAGCAGCCACCAGGCCCCCCCGGGGAACACTGAAGCTTTCTTT.

The chain combines TRBV13 with TRBJ1-1; D remains ambiguous. Germline values: CDR1 PRHDT, CDR2 FYEKMQ (reference sequence). The CDR3 has 13 amino acids. V was shortened by 0 bases and J by 0 bases, with 2 bases between the two germline ends. The CDR3 is CASSLGVNTEAFF. As DNA, the CDR3 is TGTGCCAGCAGCTTAGGAGTGAACACTGAAGCTTTCTTT.

Only one count was recorded for this clone. CDR3 protein: CASSGAGGPLETQYF. The CDR3, as DNA: TGTGCCAGCAGCGGGGCGGGAGGGCCGCTAGAGACCCAGTACTTC. The J gene is TRBJ2-5, the V gene TRBV6-5; 9 bases map to TRBD2. In germline, CDR1 is MNHEY, CDR2 SVGAGI. The length of the CDR3 is 15 residues. With 6 bases clipped from V and 4 bases from J, the junction kept 9 bases outside the gene matches.

This rearrangement joins TRBV6-1 to TRBJ2-7, with D possibly TRBD2 on 5 matching bases. This CDR3 region has 12 residues. Germline V gene sequence: CDR1 MNHNS, CDR2 SASEGT. Trimming left V 9 bases short and J 4 bases short, with 13 bases between. CDR3 DNA: TGTGCCAGTACAGAGGGCGGGTACGAGCAGTACTTC. It is translated as CASTEGGYEQYF.

The chain has TRBV19 and TRBJ2-1; possibly TRBD2 for D (5 bases). Germline V gives CDR1 LNHDA, CDR2 SQIVND (reference sequence). V was clipped by 3 bases and J by 3 bases, with 6 bases between them. The length of the CDR3 is 13 residues. The CDR3 sequence: CASSMDFYNEQFF. CDR3 nucleotides: TGTGCCAGTAGTATGGACTTCTACAATGAGCAGTTCTTC.

This sequence joins TRBV5-7 and TRBJ2-7, with a possible D match to TRBD2 (5 bases). TRBV5-7 has ORF status, its function being uncertain. CDR3 length equals 13 residues. Between the trimmed V and J ends, which lost 8 bases and 5 bases, there was a span of 17 bases. The CDR3 sequence is CARPHGVFDEQYF. The CDR3 region has the DNA TGTGCCAGACCCCACGGGGTTTTCGACGAGCAGTACTTC.

This chain uses TRBV30 with TRBJ1-3, with D unresolved. This CDR3 region has 15 residues. Per germline, CDR1 GTSNPN and CDR2 SVGIG (reference sequence). V was cut by 2 bases and J by 0 bases, with 11 bases left in between. CDR3 sequence: CAWSPGSRSGNTIYF. In DNA form, the CDR3 reads TGTGCCTGGAGTCCCGGGTCCCGCTCTGGAAACACCATATATTTT.

This clone was found a few times. The chain links TRBV5-6 to TRBJ1-1, with a tentative D call TRBD1 (6 bases). Between the trimmed V and J ends, which lost 4 bases and 4 bases, there was a span of 11 bases. CDR3 length: 13 residues. Germline V gene data show CDR1 as SGHDT and CDR2 as YYEEEE. The CDR3 sequence is CASSVDSFTEAFF. The CDR3 DNA sequence: TGTGCCAGCAGCGTGGACAGTTTCACTGAAGCTTTCTTT. The full variable domain, in which reference TRBV5-6 and TRBJ1-1 provide the parts outside the CDR3, is DAGVTQSPTHLIKTRGQQVTLRCSPKSGHDTVSWYQQALGQGPQFIFQYYEEEERQRGNFPDRFSGHQFPNYSSELNVNALLLGDSALYLCASSVDSFTEAFFGQGTRLTVV.

The gene calls are TRBV7-9 and TRBJ2-5; D possibly matches TRBD1 or TRBD2 (5 bases each). This CDR3 spans 14 amino acids. Germline CDR1 and CDR2: SEHNR and FQNEAQ (reference sequence). V was pared by 4 bases and J by 7 bases, with 16 bases between. The CDR3 DNA is TGTGCCAGCAGCTCTGGGACCCTCGTGGTGACCCAGTACTTC. Protein product: CASSSGTLVVTQYF.

A single count supports this clone. The V call is TRBV10-2, the J call TRBJ2-3; 13 bases fit TRBD2. V lost 6 bases, J lost 6 bases, and 6 bases stayed unmatched. In germline, CDR1 is WSHSY, CDR2 SAAADI. The CDR3 is 15 residues long. The CDR3 DNA sequence: TGCGCCAGCAGGACACTAGCGGGAGGGGGGGATACGCAGTATTTT. Translated: CASRTLAGGGDTQYF.

This clone ranks as medium-sized. The J gene is TRBJ2-7, the V gene TRBV7-6, with 11 bases identical to TRBD2. The J segment lost 7 bases and the V segment lost 5 bases, leaving 7 bases of the junction unmatched. This CDR3 is built from 14 residues. Germline CDR1 is SGHVS and CDR2 is FNYEAQ. This chain's CDR3 is CASSPLAGVEEQYF. DNA for the CDR3: TGTGCCAGCAGCCCACTAGCGGGAGTGGAGGAGCAGTACTTC. The variable domain in full, completed from reference TRBV7-6 and TRBJ2-7, reads GAGVSQSPRYKVTKRGQDVALRCDPISGHVSLYWYRQALGQGPEFLTYFNYEAQQDKSGLPNDRFSAERPEGSISTLTIQRTEQRDSAMYRCASSPLAGVEEQYFGPGTRLTVT.

This chain uses TRBV25-1 with TRBJ2-7; no reliable D call. Germline V gene sequence: CDR1 MGHDK, CDR2 SYGVNS. This CDR3 has 13 residues. The V end was cut by 10 bases, the J end by 6 bases, with 19 bases between. In DNA form, the CDR3 reads TGTGCCACAGCCCCTCCGGCTGGGCGCGAGCAGTACTTC. Its protein product is CATAPPAGREQYF.

This rearrangement joins TRBV4-1 to TRBJ2-3, with D tentatively TRBD2 (6 bases). Looked up from germline, CDR1 is MGHRA and CDR2 is YSYEKL. The CDR3 is made up of 13 amino acids. Deletions cut 4 bases from V and 9 bases from J, with 14 bases between. The CDR3 DNA follows: TGCGCCAGCAGCCCCGGGGCCCGGGGGACGCAGTATTTT. Translation gives CASSPGARGTQYF.

The J gene is TRBJ1-2, the V gene TRBV6-6; D is uncertain. CDR1 is MNHNY and CDR2 is SVGAGI in the germline V gene (reference sequence). Trimming left V 5 bases short and J 3 bases short, with 13 bases between. The CDR3 runs to 14 residues. In DNA, the CDR3 is TGTGCCAGCAGTCCGTGGTCACTAGACTATGGCTACACCTTC. This gives the protein CASSPWSLDYGYTF.